These 4 T cell receptor beta chains originate from one sample sequenced in a study of OX40 agonist ivuxolimab in advanced cancers. Clones were sequenced by immunoSEQ multiplex PCR, and TCRdb holds only the in-frame ones, with some missing. The top ten clones hold 1.5% to 2% of a sample with roughly 38,000 clones, 82% of them seen once. The starting material was CD4+ or CD8+ T cells sorted from blood, obtained in a trial of the OX40 agonist ivuxolimab. The receptors originated from an adult with an advanced solid tumor such as melanoma, head and neck, liver or kidney cancer.

The chain combines TRBV5-5 with TRBJ2-2; 7 bases are shared with TRBD1. The CDR3 has 16 residues. With 4 bases clipped from V and 4 bases from J, the junction kept 10 bases outside the gene matches. Germline loops: CDR1 SGHKS, CDR2 YYEKEE (reference sequence). The CDR3 reads CASSIILQGLTGELFF. The CDR3 DNA is TGTGCCAGCAGCATAATCCTACAGGGGCTCACCGGGGAGCTGTTTTTT.

The chain carries TRBV6-5 and TRBJ1-5; maybe TRBD1 (6 bases). V lost 6 bases and J 2 bases, leaving 14 bases between the germline ends. Germline CDR1 and CDR2: MNHEY and SVGAGI. The CDR3 spans 15 residues. The CDR3 loop is CASSPDRTRNQPQHF. The CDR3 nucleotides read TGTGCCAGCAGCCCGGACAGAACACGCAATCAGCCCCAGCATTTT.

This rearrangement joins TRBV18 to TRBJ2-6; 7 bases are a match to TRBD2. The trim removed 1 base at V and 0 bases at J, leaving 3 bases unmatched. The length of the CDR3 is 17 residues. Germline V lookup: CDR1 KGHSH, CDR2 LQKENI. The CDR3 DNA is TGTGCCAGCTCACCACAAGGCGGGAGCTCTGGGGCCAACGTCCTGACTTTC. Translation: CASSPQGGSSGANVLTF.

For the CDR3, the DNA is TGTGCCAGTAGTAAGACCGGGACAGGGGGATTCTACGAGCAGTACTTC. This encodes CASSKTGTGGFYEQYF. The gene calls are TRBV19 and TRBJ2-7; 11 nucleotides match TRBD1. This CDR3 is built from 16 residues. Germline trimming cut 4 bases from V and 3 bases from J; bases unmatched to any gene: 8. Germline V gene lookup returns CDR1 LNHDA and CDR2 SQIVND (reference sequence).